Listed here is a single T cell receptor beta chain. This record belongs to a study of T cells after posttransplantation cyclophosphamide. TCRdb's table, derived via immunoSEQ multiplex PCR, lists solely in-frame clones and lacks some. The profile shows tens of thousands of clones, approximately 92% of them singletons. The CDR3 is 16 amino acids. Losses at the gene ends were 7 bases for V and 11 bases for J; bases not matched to a gene: 16. Germline V lookup: CDR1 MNHNY, CDR2 SVGAGI (reference sequence). This TCR was sampled from a woman between 25 and 40 years old in good health and a related stem cell transplant donor. V and J are TRBV6-6 and TRBJ2-1; TRBD2 aligns across 11 bases. The sequencing sample was made of PBMCs. The CDR3: CASNKVGASGGYKQFF. DNA of the CDR3: TGTGCCAGCAACAAAGTCGGGGCTAGCGGGGGGTACAAGCAGTTCTTC.